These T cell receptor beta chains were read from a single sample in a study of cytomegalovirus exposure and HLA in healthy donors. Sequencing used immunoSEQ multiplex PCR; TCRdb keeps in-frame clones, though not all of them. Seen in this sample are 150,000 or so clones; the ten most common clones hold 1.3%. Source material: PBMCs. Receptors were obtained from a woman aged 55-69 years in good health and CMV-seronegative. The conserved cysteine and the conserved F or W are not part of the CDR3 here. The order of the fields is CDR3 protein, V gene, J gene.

cdr3_aa: ASSPGTGSGYT; v_call: TRBV5-4; j_call: TRBJ1-2
cdr3_aa: ASSPRTSGTDNEQF; v_call: TRBV18; j_call: TRBJ2-1
cdr3_aa: ASSFGGPSSYEQY; v_call: TRBV4-2; j_call: TRBJ2-7
cdr3_aa: AVGEGDTEAF; v_call: TRBV10-2; j_call: TRBJ1-1
cdr3_aa: ASSWDTTTYEQY; v_call: TRBV2; j_call: TRBJ2-7
cdr3_aa: ASSDSRRVTSGYGSYEQY; v_call: TRBV6-4; j_call: TRBJ2-7
cdr3_aa: ASSLEPFYNEQF; v_call: TRBV7-7; j_call: TRBJ2-1
cdr3_aa: ASSPSPSGRGEQY; v_call: TRBV5-5; j_call: TRBJ2-7
cdr3_aa: ASRSSYNEQF; v_call: TRBV19; j_call: TRBJ2-1
cdr3_aa: ASTRGAGPPRQETQY; v_call: TRBV11-2; j_call: TRBJ2-5
cdr3_aa: AWSVPGVQPQH; v_call: TRBV30; j_call: TRBJ1-5
cdr3_aa: ASSVVPGGLGGADEQY; v_call: TRBV9; j_call: TRBJ2-7
cdr3_aa: ASRPGQGAFGNTIY; v_call: TRBV7-2; j_call: TRBJ1-3
cdr3_aa: ASSLLRGIGNTEAF; v_call: TRBV14; j_call: TRBJ1-1
cdr3_aa: ASSPGTTSYEQY; v_call: TRBV4-1; j_call: TRBJ2-7
cdr3_aa: ASLLRAEAF; v_call: TRBV5-8; j_call: TRBJ1-1
cdr3_aa: ASSLAMGGINTEAF; v_call: TRBV5-4; j_call: TRBJ1-1
cdr3_aa: ASSLAGVSYNEQF; v_call: TRBV7-9; j_call: TRBJ2-1
cdr3_aa: ASSYIDSNGIQY; v_call: TRBV6-6; j_call: TRBJ2-4
cdr3_aa: ASSEKLRDSNNEQF; v_call: TRBV10-1; j_call: TRBJ2-1
cdr3_aa: ASSPMTSGDLTGELF; v_call: TRBV28; j_call: TRBJ2-2
cdr3_aa: ASSYSEEGTGELF; v_call: TRBV6-5; j_call: TRBJ2-2
cdr3_aa: ASSLGDRIGDGYT; v_call: TRBV7-9; j_call: TRBJ1-2
cdr3_aa: ASYPGLGRDEQY; v_call: TRBV6-5; j_call: TRBJ2-7
cdr3_aa: ASSQRLAGDRETQY; v_call: TRBV4-1; j_call: TRBJ2-5
cdr3_aa: ASLTRGLIRSEAF; v_call: TRBV2; j_call: TRBJ1-1
cdr3_aa: ASSLTSANTGELF; v_call: TRBV5-4; j_call: TRBJ2-2
cdr3_aa: AISAGRPPNTEAF; v_call: TRBV10-3; j_call: TRBJ1-1
cdr3_aa: AISEPRTGPSGNTIY; v_call: TRBV10-3; j_call: TRBJ1-3
cdr3_aa: ASSFSRGQETQY; v_call: TRBV5-1; j_call: TRBJ2-5
cdr3_aa: ASSSQLGRAGNTIY; v_call: TRBV7-9; j_call: TRBJ1-3
cdr3_aa: ASSPRQGLGEQF; v_call: TRBV18; j_call: TRBJ2-1
cdr3_aa: ASDRGKYEQY; v_call: TRBV6-1; j_call: TRBJ2-7
cdr3_aa: AGRGQVNYGYT; v_call: TRBV25-1; j_call: TRBJ1-2
cdr3_aa: ASGLRDNQPQH; v_call: TRBV12-5; j_call: TRBJ1-5
cdr3_aa: ASSPGTGGNQETQY; v_call: TRBV18; j_call: TRBJ2-5
cdr3_aa: ASSPYSPPDTQY; v_call: TRBV9; j_call: TRBJ2-3
cdr3_aa: ASSLGLPSGAQY; v_call: TRBV5-5; j_call: TRBJ2-3
cdr3_aa: ASSARQQGEKLF; v_call: TRBV6-1; j_call: TRBJ1-4
cdr3_aa: ASSPTGNTEAF; v_call: TRBV18; j_call: TRBJ1-1
cdr3_aa: ATLDRHSYEQY; v_call: TRBV19; j_call: TRBJ2-7
cdr3_aa: ASSPDGGRTDTQY; v_call: TRBV5-4; j_call: TRBJ2-3
cdr3_aa: ASSERTGSTGELF; v_call: TRBV2; j_call: TRBJ2-2
cdr3_aa: ASSGAFSRATDTQY; v_call: TRBV9; j_call: TRBJ2-3
cdr3_aa: ASSASGYNEQF; v_call: TRBV6-4; j_call: TRBJ2-1
cdr3_aa: ASNQGSNTGELF; v_call: TRBV5-1; j_call: TRBJ2-2
cdr3_aa: ASRGQGSHEQY; v_call: TRBV19; j_call: TRBJ2-7